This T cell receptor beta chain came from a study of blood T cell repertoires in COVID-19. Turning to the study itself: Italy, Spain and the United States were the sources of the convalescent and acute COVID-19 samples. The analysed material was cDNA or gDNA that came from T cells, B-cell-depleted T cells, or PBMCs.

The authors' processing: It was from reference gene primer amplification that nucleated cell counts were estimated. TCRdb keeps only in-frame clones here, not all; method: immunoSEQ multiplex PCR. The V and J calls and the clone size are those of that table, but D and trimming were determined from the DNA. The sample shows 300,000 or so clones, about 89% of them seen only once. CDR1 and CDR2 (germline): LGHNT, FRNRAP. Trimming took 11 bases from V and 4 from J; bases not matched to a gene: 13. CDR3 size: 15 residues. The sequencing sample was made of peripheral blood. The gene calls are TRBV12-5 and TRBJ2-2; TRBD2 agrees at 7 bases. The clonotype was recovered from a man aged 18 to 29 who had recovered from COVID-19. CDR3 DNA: TGTGCTGCTAAGCGGGGACCCGAAGGCACCGGGGAGCTGTTTTTT. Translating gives CAAKRGPEGTGELFF.